These 3 T cell receptor beta chains came from one sample sequenced in a study of blood T cell repertoires in COVID-19. This table comes from immunoSEQ multiplex PCR, and its TCRdb copy is limited to in-frame clones, with some not included. The table records about 140,000 clones, 60% to 80% of them present only once. The sequenced sample consisted of PBMCs or T cells enriched from blood (not recorded which). The receptors were sampled from a woman aged 45-65 years who had recovered from COVID-19.

The CDR3 nucleotides are TGCGCCAGCAGCTCCCAGACTGATAACTATGGCTACACCTTC. Protein: CASSSQTDNYGYTF. V and J are TRBV5-1 and TRBJ1-2; unclear D gene. Germline V gene lookup returns CDR1 SGHRS and CDR2 YFSETQ. V lost 3 bases, J lost 1 base, and 10 bases lay in between. The CDR3 is made up of 14 amino acids.

The chain joins TRBV18 to TRBJ2-5; 7 nucleotides agree with TRBD1. CDR3 size: 13 residues. The J segment lost 5 bases and the V segment lost 4 bases, leaving 4 bases of the junction unmatched. Germline CDR1 reads KGHSH; CDR2 reads LQKENI. This chain's CDR3 is CASSRGQDETQYF. The DNA of the CDR3 is TGTGCCAGCTCACGAGGACAGGACGAGACCCAGTACTTC.

This rearrangement joins TRBV11-3 to TRBJ2-5; 9 bases match TRBD1. The trim removed 1 base at V and 5 bases at J, leaving 8 bases unmatched. The CDR3 loop spans 16 amino acids. The germline gives CDR1 SGHNT, CDR2 YENEEA. CDR3 coding DNA: TGTGCCAGCAGCTTAGGGTACAGGGGGCGCTGGGAGACCCAGTACTTC. Its protein is CASSLGYRGRWETQYF.